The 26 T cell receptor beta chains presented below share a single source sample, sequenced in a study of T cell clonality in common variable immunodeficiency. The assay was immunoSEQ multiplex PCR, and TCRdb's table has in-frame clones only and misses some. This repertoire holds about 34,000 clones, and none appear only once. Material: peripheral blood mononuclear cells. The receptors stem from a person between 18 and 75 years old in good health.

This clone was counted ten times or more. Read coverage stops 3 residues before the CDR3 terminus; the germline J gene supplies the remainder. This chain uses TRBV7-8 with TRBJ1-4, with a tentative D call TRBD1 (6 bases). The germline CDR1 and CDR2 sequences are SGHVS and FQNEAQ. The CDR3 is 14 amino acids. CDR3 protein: CASSLDLRGARLFF. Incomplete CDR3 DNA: TGTGCCAGCAGCTTAGACCTCCGGGGGGCCCGA.

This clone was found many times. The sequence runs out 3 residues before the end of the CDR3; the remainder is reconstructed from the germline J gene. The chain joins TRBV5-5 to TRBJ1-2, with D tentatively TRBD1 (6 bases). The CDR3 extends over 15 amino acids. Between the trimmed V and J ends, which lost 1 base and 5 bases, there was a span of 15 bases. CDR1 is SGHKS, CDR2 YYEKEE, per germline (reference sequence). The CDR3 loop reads CASSLFPGDPYGYTF. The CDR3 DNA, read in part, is TGTGCCAGCAGCTTGTTCCCAGGGGACCCATATGGC.

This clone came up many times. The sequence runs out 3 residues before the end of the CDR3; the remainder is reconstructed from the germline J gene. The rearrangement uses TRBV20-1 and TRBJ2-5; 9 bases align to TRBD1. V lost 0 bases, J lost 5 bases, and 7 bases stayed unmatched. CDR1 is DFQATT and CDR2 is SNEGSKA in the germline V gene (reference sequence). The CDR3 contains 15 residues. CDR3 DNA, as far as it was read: TGCAGTGCTAGAGACCCGACAGGGGGATCGGAGACC. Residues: CSARDPTGGSET. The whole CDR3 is CSARDPTGGSETQYF.

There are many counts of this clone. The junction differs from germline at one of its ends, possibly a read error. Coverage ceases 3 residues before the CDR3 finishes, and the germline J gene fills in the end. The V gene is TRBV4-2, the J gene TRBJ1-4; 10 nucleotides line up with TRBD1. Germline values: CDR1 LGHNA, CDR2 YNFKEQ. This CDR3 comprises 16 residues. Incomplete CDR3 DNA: TGCGCCAGCAGCCATACCCTGACAGGGGGCAATGAAAAA. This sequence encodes CASSHTLTGGNEK. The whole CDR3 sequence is CASSHTLTGGNEKLFF.

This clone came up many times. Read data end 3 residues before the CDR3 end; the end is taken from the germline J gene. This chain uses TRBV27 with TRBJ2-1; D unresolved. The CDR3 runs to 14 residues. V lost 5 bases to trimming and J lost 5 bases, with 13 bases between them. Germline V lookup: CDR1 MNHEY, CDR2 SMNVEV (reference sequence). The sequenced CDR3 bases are TGTGCCAGCAGTCCTGAAAACAGCAACAATGAG. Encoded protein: CASSPENSNNE. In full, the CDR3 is CASSPENSNNEQFF.

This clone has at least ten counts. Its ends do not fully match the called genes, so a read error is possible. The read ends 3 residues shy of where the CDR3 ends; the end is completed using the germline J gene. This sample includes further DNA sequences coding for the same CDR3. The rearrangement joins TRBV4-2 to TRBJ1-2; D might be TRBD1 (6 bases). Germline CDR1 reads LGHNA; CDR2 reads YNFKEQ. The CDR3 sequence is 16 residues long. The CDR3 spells CASSQDYGRGVHGYTF. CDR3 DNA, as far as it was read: TGCGCCAGCAGCCAAGATTACGGCAGGGGAGTCCATGGC.

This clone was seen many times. The CDR3 loop is CASSQPDRGRNYGYTF. CDR3 bases read: TGCGCCAGCAGCCAACCGGACAGGGGGCGGAACTATGGC. The V call is TRBV4-1, the J call TRBJ1-2; 11 bases line up with TRBD1. The sequenced fragment ends 3 residues before the CDR3 boundary, so the rest is inferred from the germline J gene. Trimming removed 2 bases from V and 2 bases from J; junction bases left unmatched: 4. The CDR3 totals 16 residues. Germline V gene lookup returns CDR1 MGHRA and CDR2 YSYEKL.

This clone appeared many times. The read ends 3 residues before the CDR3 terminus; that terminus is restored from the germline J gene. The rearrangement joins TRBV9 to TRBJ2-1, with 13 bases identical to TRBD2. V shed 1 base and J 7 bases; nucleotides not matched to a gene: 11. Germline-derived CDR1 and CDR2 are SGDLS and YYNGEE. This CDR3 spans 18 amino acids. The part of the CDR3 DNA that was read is TGTGCCAGCAGCGTATATACCGGACTAGCGGGAGCTGGGAATGAG. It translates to CASSVYTGLAGAGNE. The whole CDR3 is CASSVYTGLAGAGNEQFF.

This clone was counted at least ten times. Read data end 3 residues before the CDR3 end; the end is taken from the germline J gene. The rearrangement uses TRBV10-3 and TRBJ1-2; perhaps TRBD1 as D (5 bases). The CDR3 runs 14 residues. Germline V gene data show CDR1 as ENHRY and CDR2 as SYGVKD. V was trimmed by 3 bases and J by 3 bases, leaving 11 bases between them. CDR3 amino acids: CAISDPGGDYGYTF. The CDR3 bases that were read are TGTGCCATCAGTGACCCGGGGGGGGACTATGGC.

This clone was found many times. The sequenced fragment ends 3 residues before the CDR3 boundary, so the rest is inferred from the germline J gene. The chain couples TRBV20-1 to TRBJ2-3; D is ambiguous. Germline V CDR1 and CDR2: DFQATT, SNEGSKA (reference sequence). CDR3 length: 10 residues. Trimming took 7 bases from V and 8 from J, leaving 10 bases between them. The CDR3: CSVGPVTQYF. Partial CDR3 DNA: TGCAGTGTAGGGCCAGTTACG.

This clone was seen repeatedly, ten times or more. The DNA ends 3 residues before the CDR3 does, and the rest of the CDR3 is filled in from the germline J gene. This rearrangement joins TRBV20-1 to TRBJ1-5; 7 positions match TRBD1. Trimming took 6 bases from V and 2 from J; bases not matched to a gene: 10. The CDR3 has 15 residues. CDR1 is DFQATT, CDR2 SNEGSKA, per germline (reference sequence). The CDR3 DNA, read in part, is TGCAGTGCCCAGGGGAGGGGGCATGGCAATCAGCCC. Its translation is CSAQGRGHGNQP. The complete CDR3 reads CSAQGRGHGNQPQHF.

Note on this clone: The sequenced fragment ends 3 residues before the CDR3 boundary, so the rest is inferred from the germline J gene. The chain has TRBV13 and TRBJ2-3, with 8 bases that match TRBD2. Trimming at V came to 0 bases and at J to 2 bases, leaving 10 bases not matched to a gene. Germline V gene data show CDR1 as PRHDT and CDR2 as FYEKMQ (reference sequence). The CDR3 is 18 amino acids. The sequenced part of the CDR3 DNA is TGTGCCAGCAGCTTAGGGAGGCGTCTAGCGGGCAACACAGATACG. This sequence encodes CASSLGRRLAGNTDT. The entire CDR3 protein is CASSLGRRLAGNTDTQYF.

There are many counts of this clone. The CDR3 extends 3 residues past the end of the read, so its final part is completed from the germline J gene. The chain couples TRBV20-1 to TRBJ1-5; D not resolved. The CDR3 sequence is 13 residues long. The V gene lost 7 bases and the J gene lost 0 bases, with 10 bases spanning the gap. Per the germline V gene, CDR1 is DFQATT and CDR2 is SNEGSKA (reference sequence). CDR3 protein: CSVGGHSNQPQHF. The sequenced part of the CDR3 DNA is TGCAGTGTAGGCGGCCATAGCAATCAGCCC.

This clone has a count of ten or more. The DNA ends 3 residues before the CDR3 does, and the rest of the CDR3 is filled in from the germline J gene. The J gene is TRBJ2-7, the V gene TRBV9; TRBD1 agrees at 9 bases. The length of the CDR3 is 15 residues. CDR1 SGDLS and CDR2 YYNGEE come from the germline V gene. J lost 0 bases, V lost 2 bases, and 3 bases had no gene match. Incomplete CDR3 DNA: TGTGCCAGCAGCGTGGGGACAGGGAGCTCCTACGAG. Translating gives CASSVGTGSSYE. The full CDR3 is CASSVGTGSSYEQYF.

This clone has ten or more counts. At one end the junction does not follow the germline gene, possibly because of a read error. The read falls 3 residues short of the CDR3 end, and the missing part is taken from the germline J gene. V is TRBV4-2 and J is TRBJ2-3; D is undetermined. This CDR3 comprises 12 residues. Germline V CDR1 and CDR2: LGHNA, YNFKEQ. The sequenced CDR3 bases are TGCGCCAGCAGCCTGCCCCCCGGTACG. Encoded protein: CASSLPPGT. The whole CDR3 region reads CASSLPPGTQYF.

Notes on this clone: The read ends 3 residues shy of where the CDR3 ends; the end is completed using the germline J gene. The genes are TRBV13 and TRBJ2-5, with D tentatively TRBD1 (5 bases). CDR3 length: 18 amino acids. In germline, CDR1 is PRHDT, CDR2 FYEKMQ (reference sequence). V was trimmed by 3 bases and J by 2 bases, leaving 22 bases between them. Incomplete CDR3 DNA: TGTGCCAGCAGCTTGCGAACAGGACCGTGGACGTATCAAGAGACC. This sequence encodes CASSLRTGPWTYQET. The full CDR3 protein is CASSLRTGPWTYQETQYF.

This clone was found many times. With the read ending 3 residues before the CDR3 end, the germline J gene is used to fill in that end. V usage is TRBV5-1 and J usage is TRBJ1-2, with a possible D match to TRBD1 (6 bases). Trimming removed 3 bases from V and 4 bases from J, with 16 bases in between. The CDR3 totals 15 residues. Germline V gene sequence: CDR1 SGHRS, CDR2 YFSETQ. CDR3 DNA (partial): TGCGCCAGCAGCTCGCCGGACAGCTCTCTCTATGGC. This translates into CASSSPDSSLYG. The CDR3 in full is CASSSPDSSLYGYTF.

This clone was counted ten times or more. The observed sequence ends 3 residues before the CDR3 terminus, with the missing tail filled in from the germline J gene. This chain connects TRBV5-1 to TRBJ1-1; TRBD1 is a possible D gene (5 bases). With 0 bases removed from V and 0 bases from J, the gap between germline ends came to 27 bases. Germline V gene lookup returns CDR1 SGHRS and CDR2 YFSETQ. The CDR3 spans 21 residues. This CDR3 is CASSLAGQGIGEWTLNTEAFF. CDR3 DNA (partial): TGCGCCAGCAGCTTGGCCGGTCAGGGAATAGGGGAATGGACCTTGAACACTGAA.

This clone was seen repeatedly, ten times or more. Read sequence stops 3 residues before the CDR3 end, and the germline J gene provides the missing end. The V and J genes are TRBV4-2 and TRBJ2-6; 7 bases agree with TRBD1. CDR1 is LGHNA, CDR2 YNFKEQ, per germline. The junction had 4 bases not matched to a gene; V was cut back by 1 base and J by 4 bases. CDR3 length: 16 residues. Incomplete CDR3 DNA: TGTGCCAGCAGCCAAGGAGGGACAGCCGGGGCCAACGTC. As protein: CASSQGGTAGANV. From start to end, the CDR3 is CASSQGGTAGANVLTF.

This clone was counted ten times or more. Incomplete CDR3 DNA: TGTGCCAGCTCACCACCGGACAGTTACTATGGC. Protein product: CASSPPDSYYG. The CDR3 in full is CASSPPDSYYGYTF. The chain carries TRBV18 and TRBJ1-2, with a possible D match to TRBD1 (6 bases). The missing CDR3 end, 3 residues past where the read stops, is filled in from the germline J gene. This CDR3 spans 14 amino acids. Trimming stripped 0 bases from V and 3 bases from J, with 8 bases between. Germline lookup yields CDR1 KGHSH and CDR2 LQKENI.

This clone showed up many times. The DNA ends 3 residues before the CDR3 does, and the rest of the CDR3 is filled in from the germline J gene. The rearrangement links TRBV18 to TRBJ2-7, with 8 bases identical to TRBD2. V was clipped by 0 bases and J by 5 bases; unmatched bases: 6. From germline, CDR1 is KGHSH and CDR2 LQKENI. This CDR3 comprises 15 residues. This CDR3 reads CASSPPTRGVDEQYF. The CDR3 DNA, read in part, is TGTGCCAGCTCACCACCGACGCGGGGGGTCGACGAG.

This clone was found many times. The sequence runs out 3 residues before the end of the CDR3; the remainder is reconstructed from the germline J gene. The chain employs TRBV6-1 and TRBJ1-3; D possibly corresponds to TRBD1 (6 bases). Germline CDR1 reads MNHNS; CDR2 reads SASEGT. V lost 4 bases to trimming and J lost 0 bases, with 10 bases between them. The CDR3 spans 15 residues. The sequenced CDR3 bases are TGTGCCAGCAGTGCGGGACAAAGCTCTGGAAACACC. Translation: CASSAGQSSGNT. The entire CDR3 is CASSAGQSSGNTIYF.

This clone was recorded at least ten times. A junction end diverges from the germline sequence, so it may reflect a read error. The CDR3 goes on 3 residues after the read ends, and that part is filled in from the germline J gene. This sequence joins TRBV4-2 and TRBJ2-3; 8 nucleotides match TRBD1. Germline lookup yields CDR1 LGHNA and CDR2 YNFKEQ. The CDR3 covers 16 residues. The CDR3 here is CASSQGADRATDTQYF. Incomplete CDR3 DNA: TGCGCCAGCAGCCAAGGAGCGGACAGGGCCACAGATACG.

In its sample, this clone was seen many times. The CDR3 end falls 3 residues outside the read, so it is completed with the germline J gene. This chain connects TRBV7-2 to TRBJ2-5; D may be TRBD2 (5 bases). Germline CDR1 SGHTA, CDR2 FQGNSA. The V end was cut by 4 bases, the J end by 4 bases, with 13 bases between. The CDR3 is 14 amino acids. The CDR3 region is CASSSQIAGETQYF. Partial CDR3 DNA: TGTGCCAGCAGCTCACAGATCGCGGGAGAGACC.

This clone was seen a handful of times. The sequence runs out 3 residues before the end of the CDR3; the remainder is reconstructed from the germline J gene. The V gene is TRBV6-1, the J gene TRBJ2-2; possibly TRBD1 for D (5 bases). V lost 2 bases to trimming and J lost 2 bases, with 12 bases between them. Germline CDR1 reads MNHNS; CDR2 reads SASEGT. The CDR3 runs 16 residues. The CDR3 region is CASSEQAGSNTGELFF. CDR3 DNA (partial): TGTGCCAGCAGTGAACAGGCAGGGTCAAACACCGGGGAG.

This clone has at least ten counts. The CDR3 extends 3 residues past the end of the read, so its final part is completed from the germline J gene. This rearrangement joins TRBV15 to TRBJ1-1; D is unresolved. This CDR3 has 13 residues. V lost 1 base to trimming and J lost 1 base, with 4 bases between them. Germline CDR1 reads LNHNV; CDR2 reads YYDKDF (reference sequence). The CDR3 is CATSRGGNTEAFF. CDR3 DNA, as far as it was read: TGTGCCACCAGCAGAGGAGGGAACACTGAA.